This T cell receptor (beta chain) was identified in a study of Ad26.COV2.S vaccination and SARS-CoV-2 variants. Treatment noted: roughly 19 received Ad26.COV2.S at low or high dose, single or two shots; roughly five received placebo; per-sample allocation not given. The study sampled participants on day 63 after the first vaccine or placebo injection. The repertoire was sequenced with immunoSEQ multiplex PCR; TCRdb's copy has only in-frame clones and lacks some. This table has hundreds of thousands of clones, roughly 90% appearing once. The V end lost 0 bases, the J end lost 9 bases, and 16 bases lay between the germline ends. The CDR3 spans 16 residues. From germline, CDR1 is SGHNT and CDR2 YYREEE (reference sequence).

This specimen consisted of peripheral blood, obtained in a trial of Ad26.COV2.S vaccine versus placebo. V gene TRBV5-4 combines with J gene TRBJ1-6, with a weak D call TRBD1 (5 bases). This receptor was obtained from a person aged 18-60 years who received the Ad26.COV2.S COVID-19 vaccine or a placebo. The DNA of the CDR3 is TGTGCCAGCAGCTTGGAAACAGGCCGGATCAGTTCACCCCTCCACTTT. Translating it yields CASSLETGRISSPLHF.